Below, 24 T cell receptor beta chains from the same sample are listed, as sequenced in a study of a mutant IDH1 vaccine in newly diagnosed glioma. As for time point: week 11, during vaccination. Each dose of the vaccine consisted of 300 ug of mutant IDH1 20-mer peptide, with topical imiquimod. Here immunoSEQ multiplex PCR was the method, and the copy in TCRdb shows in-frame clones only, minus some. The sample includes 40,000 to 55,000 clones, roughly nine tenths of them seen just once. The antigens for these receptors are not known. The source was PBMCs, collected from a glioma patient whose treatment included an IDH1 peptide vaccine. These receptor sequences come from a man aged 45-60 years with glioma.

This chain links TRBV27 with TRBJ1-5; no reliable D call. The V end lost 5 bases, the J end lost 4 bases, and 12 bases lay between the germline ends. CDR1 is MNHEY and CDR2 is SMNVEV in the germline V gene (reference sequence). This CDR3 region has 14 residues. DNA of the CDR3: TGTGCCAGCAGTGAAGGACGGTTTAATCAGCCCCAGCATTTT. Amino acid sequence: CASSEGRFNQPQHF.

The chain has TRBV19 and TRBJ2-3; D unclear. With 3 bases removed from V and 0 bases from J, the gap between germline ends came to 10 bases. The CDR3 runs 15 residues. Germline-derived CDR1 and CDR2 are LNHDA and SQIVND (reference sequence). CDR3 region: CASSILYGSTDTQYF. The CDR3 nucleotides are TGTGCCAGTAGTATCTTGTACGGTAGCACAGATACGCAGTATTTT.

This chain uses TRBV7-8 with TRBJ1-1; D is uncertain. Trimming took off 1 base at V and 9 bases at J, with 12 bases between the two ends. The germline V gene has CDR1 SGHVS and CDR2 FQNEAQ. The CDR3 spans 13 residues. The CDR3 region is CASSLGAGVKAFF. For the CDR3, the DNA is TGTGCCAGCAGCTTAGGGGCCGGGGTTAAAGCTTTCTTT.

The chain carries TRBV11-2 and TRBJ2-7; TRBD2 matches 7 bases. The junction had 7 bases not matched to a gene; V was cut back by 1 base and J by 4 bases. The CDR3 is made up of 15 amino acids. Germline V CDR1 and CDR2: SGHAT, FQNNGV. The CDR3 sequence: CASSLVAGVYYEQYF. CDR3 DNA: TGTGCCAGCAGCTTAGTGGCGGGAGTGTATTACGAGCAGTACTTC.

The rearrangement joins TRBV30 to TRBJ2-5, with a possible D match to TRBD1 (6 bases). V lost 2 bases and J 3 bases, leaving 13 bases between the germline ends. From germline, CDR1 is GTSNPN and CDR2 SVGIG (reference sequence). CDR3 length: 14 amino acids. In DNA, the CDR3 is TGTGCCTGGAGTAAAGTTGCAGGGGAAGAGACCCAGTACTTC. It is translated as CAWSKVAGEETQYF.

The J gene is TRBJ2-5, the V gene TRBV7-9, with D unclear. With 5 bases removed from V and 5 bases from J, the gap between germline ends came to 9 bases. The CDR3 sequence is 12 residues long. Germline V CDR1 and CDR2: SEHNR, FQNEAQ (reference sequence). The CDR3 region is CASSVGRETQYF. The CDR3 DNA reads as TGTGCCAGCAGCGTTGGAAGGGAGACCCAGTACTTC.

The chain employs TRBV5-1 and TRBJ2-3; tentative D call: TRBD1 (5 bases). The CDR3 covers 15 residues. CDR1 is SGHRS, CDR2 YFSETQ, per germline. Trimming took 8 bases from V and 0 from J, leaving 16 bases between them. The CDR3 spells CASSQVPTSTDTQYF. Written as DNA, the CDR3 is TGCGCCAGTTCACAGGTTCCAACTAGCACAGATACGCAGTATTTT.

The chain has TRBV9 and TRBJ2-1; 8 positions agree with TRBD2. This CDR3 comprises 18 residues. Germline-derived CDR1 and CDR2 are SGDLS and YYNGEE. J was trimmed by 6 bases and V by 4 bases; bases with no gene match: 18. CDR3 coding DNA: TGTGCCAGCAGCCCCACCCTCCCCGGGAGGGCCTTGGGCAATGAGCAGTTCTTC. Translated, it gives CASSPTLPGRALGNEQFF.

This clone was found once. The chain is built from TRBV14 and TRBJ2-7; a weak D match, TRBD2 (6 bases). Germline values: CDR1 SGHDN, CDR2 FVKESK. The CDR3 contains 15 residues. V was clipped by 0 bases and J by 7 bases, with 16 bases between them. The CDR3 nucleotides read TGTGCCAGCAGCCAAGATGGGGCTCCTCGGGGGGAGCAGTACTTC. This translates into CASSQDGAPRGEQYF. Filled out from reference TRBV14 and TRBJ2-7, the complete variable domain reads EAGVTQFPSHSVIEKGQTVTLRCDPISGHDNLYWYRRVMGKEIKFLLHFVKESKQDESGMPNNRFLAERTGGTYSTLKVQPAELEDSGVYFCASSQDGAPRGEQYFGPGTRLTVT.

This clone has only one observation. The genes are TRBV10-2 and TRBJ2-1, with 10 positions matching TRBD1. Germline V gene data show CDR1 as WSHSY and CDR2 as SAAADI. After removal of 6 bases from V and 7 bases from J, the junction contained 6 bases not matched to a gene. The CDR3 spans 14 residues. The CDR3 spells CASRAGTGVNEQFF. The CDR3 DNA follows: TGCGCCAGCAGGGCCGGGACAGGGGTTAATGAGCAGTTCTTC.

V is TRBV7-9 and J is TRBJ1-6, with unresolved D. CDR1 is SEHNR and CDR2 is FQNEAQ in the germline V gene (reference sequence). CDR3 length: 15 residues. The germline V and J ends were trimmed by 2 bases and 4 bases, with 9 bases remaining between them. The CDR3 protein is CASSLSRGYNSPLHF. The DNA for the CDR3 is TGTGCCAGCAGCTTAAGTCGAGGTTATAATTCACCCCTCCACTTT.

The chain employs TRBV28 and TRBJ2-4, with D perhaps TRBD1 (8 bases). Germline V gene data show CDR1 as MDHEN and CDR2 as SYDVKM. The CDR3 has 13 amino acids. Between the trimmed V and J ends, which lost 4 bases and 7 bases, there was a span of 11 bases. The CDR3 DNA reads TGTGCCAGCAGTTACAGGGGGGGCAACATTCAGTACTTC. The encoded protein is CASSYRGGNIQYF.

CDR3 sequence reads: CASSVGASYEQYF. The CDR3 DNA is TGTGCCAGCAGTGTCGGGGCCAGTTACGAGCAGTACTTC. The chain uses TRBV25-1 and TRBJ2-7, with D possibly being TRBD1 or TRBD2 (5 bases each). V was pared by 4 bases and J by 4 bases, with 11 bases between. CDR3 length: 13 amino acids. Germline CDR1 MGHDK, CDR2 SYGVNS.

This clone was seen a handful of times. The chain carries TRBV2 and TRBJ1-1; possibly TRBD1 for D (6 bases). V dropped 7 bases and J dropped 0 bases, with 18 bases sitting between them. Germline CDR1 SNHLY, CDR2 FYNNEI. This CDR3 has 16 amino acids. The CDR3 bases are TGTGCCAGCATTAGGCAGGGGACGAGTGTGAACACTGAAGCTTTCTTT. It codes for CASIRQGTSVNTEAFF. The full variable domain, with the rest looked up from reference TRBV2 and TRBJ1-1, is EPEVTQTPSHQVTQMGQEVILRCVPISNHLYFYWYRQILGQKVEFLVSFYNNEISEKSEIFDDQFSVERPDGSNFTLKIRSTKLEDSAMYFCASIRQGTSVNTEAFFGQGTRLTVV.

This sequence joins TRBV2 and TRBJ2-7, with D hard to call. CDR1 and CDR2 from the germline V gene are SNHLY and FYNNEI. CDR3 length equals 12 residues. V lost 6 bases to trimming and J lost 3 bases, with 9 bases between them. For the CDR3, the DNA is TGTGCCAGCAGCGAAATTAACTACGAGCAGTACTTC. Residues: CASSEINYEQYF.

The chain has TRBV18 and TRBJ1-1, with D perhaps matching TRBD1 (6 bases). V was clipped by 0 bases and J by 0 bases, with 20 bases between them. The length of the CDR3 is 19 residues. In germline, CDR1 is KGHSH, CDR2 LQKENI. CDR3 DNA: TGTGCCAGCTCACCACCCTTCAGGGGACCGGGACGAATGAACACTGAAGCTTTCTTT. Translation: CASSPPFRGPGRMNTEAFF.

The gene calls are TRBV7-2 and TRBJ1-2; D unclear. Germline CDR1 reads SGHTA; CDR2 reads FQGNSA. The CDR3 loop spans 15 amino acids. Trimming pared 2 bases from V and 8 bases from J, leaving 18 bases between. CDR3 protein: CASSLSDGFAEGYTF. CDR3 nucleotide sequence: TGTGCCAGCAGCTTATCAGACGGGTTTGCGGAAGGCTACACCTTC.

This chain uses TRBV6-5 with TRBJ1-1; TRBD1 aligns across 11 bases. CDR1 and CDR2 from the germline V gene are MNHEY and SVGAGI. V trimming: 6 bases; J trimming: 3 bases; junction bases outside the gene matches: 6. The CDR3 spans 15 residues. The CDR3 loop reads CASSGQGAGDTEAFF. DNA of the CDR3: TGTGCCAGCAGCGGACAGGGGGCTGGGGACACTGAAGCTTTCTTT.

V gene TRBV25-1 combines with J gene TRBJ2-5; D might be TRBD2 (6 bases). V was trimmed by 5 bases and J by 5 bases, leaving 12 bases between them. This CDR3 has 13 amino acids. Germline CDR1 is MGHDK and CDR2 is SYGVNS. CDR3 loop: CASSRDSLETQYF. The DNA for the CDR3 is TGTGCCAGCAGTAGGGACTCCCTGGAGACCCAGTACTTC. Supplemented by reference TRBV25-1 and TRBJ2-5, the full variable domain reads EADIYQTPRYLVIGTGKKITLECSQTMGHDKMYWYQQDPGMELHLIHYSYGVNSTEKGDLSSESTVSRIRTEHFPLTLESARPSHTSQYLCASSRDSLETQYFGPGTRLLVL.

This clone was detected once. The chain is built from TRBV10-3 and TRBJ2-7; D gene unclear. Per germline, CDR1 ENHRY and CDR2 SYGVKD. Trimming left V 0 bases short and J 4 bases short, with 19 bases between. This CDR3 has 17 residues. The CDR3 loop reads CAISESGETPTRYEQYF. The CDR3 DNA sequence: TGTGCCATCAGTGAGTCGGGTGAGACACCAACTCGGTACGAGCAGTACTTC.

V gene TRBV4-2 combines with J gene TRBJ2-6; 9 nucleotides agree with TRBD1. The CDR3 loop spans 18 amino acids. J was trimmed by 4 bases and V by 2 bases; bases with no gene match: 9. Germline V CDR1 and CDR2: LGHNA, YNFKEQ. The CDR3 sequence is CASSQRPGTGYGANVLTF. CDR3 in DNA: TGTGCCAGCAGCCAACGTCCCGGGACAGGGTACGGGGCCAACGTCCTGACTTTC.

The rearrangement joins TRBV28 to TRBJ2-4; D might be TRBD1 or TRBD2, each matching 5 bases. Germline CDR1 and CDR2: MDHEN and SYDVKM. The length of the CDR3 is 16 residues. V was clipped by 3 bases and J by 3 bases, with 15 bases between them. DNA for the CDR3: TGTGCCAGCAGTTTTGCCGGGGCTCGGGGCAAAAACATTCAGTACTTC. Encoded protein: CASSFAGARGKNIQYF.

The V gene is TRBV5-1, the J gene TRBJ2-1, with D unresolved. The V gene lost 0 bases and the J gene lost 8 bases, with 6 bases spanning the gap. Germline CDR1 and CDR2: SGHRS and YFSETQ. This CDR3 contains 12 residues. The DNA of the CDR3 is TGCGCCAGCAGCTTGGCTAGGGATGAGCAGTTCTTC. Translation: CASSLARDEQFF.

The chain joins TRBV10-3 to TRBJ1-6, with TRBD1 identical over 10 bases. This CDR3 is 16 amino acids long. CDR1 and CDR2 from the germline V gene are ENHRY and SYGVKD. V trimming: 0 bases; J trimming: 9 bases; junction bases outside the gene matches: 5. The CDR3: CAISESGDRGTSPLHF. The CDR3, as DNA: TGTGCCATCAGTGAGTCGGGGGACAGGGGAACTTCACCCCTCCACTTT.